The 21 T cell receptor beta chains given below trace back to one sample, sequenced in a study of T cell repertoires in aging, cancer and after chemotherapy. Peripheral blood genomic DNA, not sorted cells or RNA, was the template. Rearranged V-D-J TRB sequences were amplified with a mixed TRB-A/B primer pool. TCRdb called the multiplex PCR reads again in MiXCR, with one record for every CDR3 protein. This table has about 12,000 distinct CDR3 sequences, 30% to 40% appearing once. Specimen: blood. Every receptor here comes from a human donor in good health. The donor label of this sample is uncertain.

The chain carries TRBV5-5 and TRBJ1-6, with 8 nucleotides matching TRBD1. CDR1 and CDR2 (germline): SGHKS, YYEKEE (reference sequence). The CDR3 extends over 15 amino acids. V gave up 3 bases and J gave up 6 bases; unmatched junction bases: 5. CDR3 in amino acids: CASSSMTGVNSPLHF. The CDR3 DNA reads TGTGCCAGCAGCTCGATGACAGGGGTTAATTCACCCCTCCACTTT.

This clonotype was picked up a small number of times. This chain links TRBV6-1 with TRBJ1-5; TRBD1 might be the D (5 bases). The CDR3 is 15 residues long. V was trimmed by 10 bases and J by 0 bases, leaving 16 bases between them. The germline gives CDR1 MNHNS, CDR2 SASEGT. The CDR3, as DNA: TGTGCCACCGGGGGGGGTCCGTATAGCAATCAGCCCCAGCATTTT. This gives the protein CATGGGPYSNQPQHF.

The rearrangement joins TRBV5-6 to TRBJ1-2; 7 bases line up with TRBD1. Germline V gene sequence: CDR1 SGHDT, CDR2 YYEEEE. There are 14 residues in the CDR3. V lost 3 bases to trimming and J lost 8 bases; unmatched junction nucleotides: 10. CDR3 nucleotide sequence: TGTGCCAGCAGCTCTGGGACAGACCCCATAGGCTACACCTTC. As protein: CASSSGTDPIGYTF.

The chain uses TRBV19 and TRBJ1-5; D remains unclear. The CDR3 is made up of 12 amino acids. Per the germline V gene, CDR1 is LNHDA and CDR2 is SQIVND (reference sequence). V lost 6 bases to trimming and J lost 9 bases, with 12 bases between them. The CDR3 nucleotides read TGTGCCAGTAGCCCGAGGAGAGGGCCCCAGCATTTT. Protein: CASSPRRGPQHF.

This clonotype was seen a handful of times. This chain uses TRBV7-2 with TRBJ2-3; 9 bases map to TRBD2. CDR1 and CDR2 from the germline V gene are SGHTA and FQGNSA. The V and J ends lost 8 bases and 7 bases, in that order; junction bases with no gene match: 13. The CDR3 totals 15 residues. CDR3 residues: CASGGGAPVYYTQYF. The CDR3 DNA is TGTGCCAGCGGCGGGGGGGCGCCTGTTTATTATACGCAGTATTTT.

This clonotype turned up a few times. At one end, the junction sequence differs from germline, possibly due to a read error. The rearrangement uses TRBV6-1 and TRBJ1-1; D gene unclear. CDR1 is MNHNS and CDR2 is SASEGT in the germline V gene. The CDR3 length is 12 residues. CDR3 in amino acids: CAISAGMAEAFF. The CDR3 coding sequence is TGTGCCATCAGTGCCGGGATGGCTGAAGCTTTCTTT.

This clonotype is medium-sized by share. This chain connects TRBV19 to TRBJ1-2; D call uncertain. CDR3 length: 14 amino acids. From germline, CDR1 is LNHDA and CDR2 SQIVND (reference sequence). The V end lost 10 bases, the J end lost 8 bases, and 23 bases lay between the germline ends. The CDR3 sequence: CATRTRREISGYTF. The CDR3 DNA reads TGTGCCACCCGGACGAGGCGGGAAATCAGCGGCTACACCTTC.

In this sample, this clonotype turned up a few times. The chain is built from TRBV15 and TRBJ1-1; possibly TRBD1 for D (5 bases). V gave up 1 base and J gave up 5 bases, with 17 bases separating them. Germline lookup yields CDR1 LNHNV and CDR2 YYDKDF (reference sequence). The CDR3 has 16 amino acids. The CDR3 protein is CATSRGGGFWATEAFF. For the CDR3, the DNA is TGTGCCACCAGCAGAGGGGGGGGGTTTTGGGCGACTGAAGCTTTCTTT.

V and J are TRBV20-1 and TRBJ1-6; D is ambiguous. CDR1 and CDR2 (germline): DFQATT, SNEGSKA (reference sequence). Trimming stripped 6 bases from V and 7 bases from J, with 13 bases between. This CDR3 region has 13 residues. The CDR3 is CSAHGPLNSPLHF. CDR3 DNA sequence: TGCAGTGCCCACGGACCGCTAAATTCACCCCTCCACTTT.

The rearrangement joins TRBV10-3 to TRBJ1-2; no clear D. V gave up 7 bases and J gave up 7 bases, with 13 bases separating them. Germline V gene sequence: CDR1 ENHRY, CDR2 SYGVKD. This CDR3 has 12 amino acids. The CDR3 region has the DNA TGTGCCATCATGAGGGTTAGTAGTGGCTACACCTTC. It encodes CAIMRVSSGYTF.

Details on this clonotype: The germline gene is not matched at one end of the junction; a read error may be the cause. The chain recombines TRBV29-1 with TRBJ2-1; D may be TRBD2 (5 bases). Looked up from germline, CDR1 is SQVTM and CDR2 is ANQGSEA. The length of the CDR3 is 13 residues. The CDR3 is CNVADWGNNKQFF. The DNA of the CDR3 is TGCAACGTTGCGGACTGGGGAAACAATAAGCAGTTCTTC.

V and J are TRBV20-1 and TRBJ2-3, with 10 nucleotides matching TRBD2. V shed 1 base and J 0 bases; nucleotides not matched to a gene: 10. The CDR3 contains 18 residues. Per germline, CDR1 DFQATT and CDR2 SNEGSKA (reference sequence). The DNA of the CDR3 is TGCAGTGCTAGAGGGGGCCTAGCGGGGGCCGGAAGCACAGATACGCAGTATTTT. This translates into CSARGGLAGAGSTDTQYF.

In this sample, this clonotype turned up a few times. The chain employs TRBV6-2 or TRBV6-3 and TRBJ2-1, with 9 positions matching TRBD2. Germline trimming cut 5 bases from V and 8 bases from J; bases unmatched to any gene: 1. The CDR3 is 12 residues long. Germline V gene data show CDR1 as MNHEY and CDR2 as SVGEGT. The CDR3 region has the DNA TGTGCCAGCAGTGGGACTAGCTATGAGCAGTTCTTC. Its translation is CASSGTSYEQFF.

This sequence joins TRBV10-2 and TRBJ2-3, with D tentatively TRBD1 (6 bases). The CDR3 has 15 amino acids. Trimming cost V 3 bases and J 4 bases, with 14 bases left between them. Germline V gene sequence: CDR1 WSHSY, CDR2 SAAADI. The chain's CDR3 is CASSDRGFIADTQYF. CDR3 DNA: TGCGCCAGCAGTGACAGGGGTTTTATAGCAGATACGCAGTATTTT.

By share of the sample, this clonotype is medium-sized. The chain is built from TRBV5-4 and TRBJ2-2, with 7 bases lining up with TRBD1. V shed 4 bases and J 4 bases; nucleotides not matched to a gene: 7. Germline-derived CDR1 and CDR2 are SGHNT and YYREEE (reference sequence). This CDR3 is built from 15 residues. The CDR3 here is CASSMTGSITGELFF. Written as DNA, the CDR3 is TGTGCCAGCAGCATGACAGGGTCGATCACCGGGGAGCTGTTTTTT.

The rearrangement links TRBV5-6 to TRBJ1-2; perhaps TRBD1 as D (5 bases). The V gene's germline CDR1 is SGHDT and CDR2 YYEEEE. Trimming pared 0 bases from V and 1 base from J, leaving 16 bases between. This CDR3 is 17 amino acids long. For the CDR3, the DNA is TGTGCCAGCAGCTTGGGACTCGGGACCCAGGGTAACTATGGCTACACCTTC. It codes for CASSLGLGTQGNYGYTF. Full variable domain (rest looked up from reference TRBV5-6 and TRBJ1-2): DAGVTQSPTHLIKTRGQQVTLRCSPKSGHDTVSWYQQALGQGPQFIFQYYEEEERQRGNFPDRFSGHQFPNYSSELNVNALLLGDSALYLCASSLGLGTQGNYGYTFGSGTRLTVV.

This clonotype has more than one count but fewer than ten. This chain connects TRBV10-3 to TRBJ2-7, with TRBD1 matching over 9 bases. V trimming: 6 bases; J trimming: 3 bases; junction bases outside the gene matches: 3. From germline, CDR1 is ENHRY and CDR2 SYGVKD. CDR3 size: 13 residues. In nucleotides, the CDR3 is TGTGCCATCAGCGCGGACAGGGGCTACGAGCAGTACTTC. Translating it yields CAISADRGYEQYF.

A remark on this clonotype: A much larger clone lies a single base off, so this may be a read error. The genes are TRBV29-1 and TRBJ2-1, with 7 bases aligning to TRBD2. CDR3 length: 11 residues. Germline loops: CDR1 SQVTM, CDR2 ANQGSEA. The CDR3 DNA sequence: TGCAGTGCCGGGGGGACCTACGAGCAGTTCTTC. This codes for CSAGGTYEQFF.

The chain is built from TRBV6-4 and TRBJ2-2, with TRBD2 matching 9 bases. Germline V gene sequence: CDR1 MRHNA, CDR2 SNTAGT. The CDR3 is made up of 15 amino acids. V dropped 7 bases and J dropped 6; count of bases not matched to a gene: 9. The CDR3 sequence is CASTSGGGEAGELFF. The DNA of the CDR3 is TGTGCCAGCACATCGGGCGGGGGGGAGGCCGGGGAGCTGTTTTTT.

The chain uses TRBV7-2 and TRBJ1-2; D call uncertain. The V gene's germline CDR1 is SGHTA and CDR2 FQGNSA. Between the trimmed V and J ends, which lost 0 bases and 7 bases, there was a span of 9 bases. This CDR3 is built from 13 residues. In DNA, the CDR3 is TGTGCCAGCAGCTTAGCCGGGTTGGGTGGCTACACCTTC. The encoded protein is CASSLAGLGGYTF.

This clonotype was picked up a small number of times. J is TRBJ2-7 and V is TRBV12-3 or TRBV12-4; tentatively, D is TRBD1 (5 bases). V was pared by 0 bases and J by 3 bases, with 18 bases between. The CDR3 sequence is 17 residues long. This CDR3 reads CASSLASTELLHYEQYF. CDR3 nucleotide sequence: TGTGCCAGCAGTTTAGCCTCGACAGAACTTCTTCACTACGAGCAGTACTTC.